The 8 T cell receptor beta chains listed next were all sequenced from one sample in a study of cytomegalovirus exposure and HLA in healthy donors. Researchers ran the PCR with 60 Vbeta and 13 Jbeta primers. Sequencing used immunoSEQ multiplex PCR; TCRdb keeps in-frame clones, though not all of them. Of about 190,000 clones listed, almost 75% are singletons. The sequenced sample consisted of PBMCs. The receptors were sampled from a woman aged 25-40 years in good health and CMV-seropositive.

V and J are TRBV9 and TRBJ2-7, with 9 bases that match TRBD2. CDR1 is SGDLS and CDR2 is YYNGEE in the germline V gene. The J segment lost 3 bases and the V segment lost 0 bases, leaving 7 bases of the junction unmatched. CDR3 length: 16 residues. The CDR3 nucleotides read TGTGCCAGCAGCGTAGGGCCAGCGGGAGGAGGCTACGAGCAGTACTTC. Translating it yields CASSVGPAGGGYEQYF.

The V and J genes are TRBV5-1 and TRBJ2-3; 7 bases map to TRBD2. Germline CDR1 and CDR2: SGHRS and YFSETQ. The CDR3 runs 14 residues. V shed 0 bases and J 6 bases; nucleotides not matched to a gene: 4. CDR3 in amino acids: CASSLVAGGDTQYF. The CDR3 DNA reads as TGCGCCAGCAGCTTGGTAGCGGGCGGGGATACGCAGTATTTT.

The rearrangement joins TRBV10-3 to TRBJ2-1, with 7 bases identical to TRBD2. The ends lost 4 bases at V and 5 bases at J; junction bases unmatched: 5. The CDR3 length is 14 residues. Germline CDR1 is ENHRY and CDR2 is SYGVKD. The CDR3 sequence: CAISGRGGNNEQFF. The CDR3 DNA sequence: TGTGCCATCAGTGGTCGCGGGGGTAACAATGAGCAGTTCTTC.

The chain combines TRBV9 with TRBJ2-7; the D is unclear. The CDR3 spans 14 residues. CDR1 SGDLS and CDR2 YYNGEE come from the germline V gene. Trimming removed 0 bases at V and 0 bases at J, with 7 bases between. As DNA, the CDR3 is TGTGCCAGCAGCGTAGTCCCGGGCTCCTACGAGCAGTACTTC. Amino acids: CASSVVPGSYEQYF. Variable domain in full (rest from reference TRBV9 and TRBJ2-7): DSGVTQTPKHLITATGQRVTLRCSPRSGDLSVYWYQQSLDQGLQFLIQYYNGEERAKGNILERFSAQQFPDLHSELNLSSLELGDSALYFCASSVVPGSYEQYFGPGTRLTVT.

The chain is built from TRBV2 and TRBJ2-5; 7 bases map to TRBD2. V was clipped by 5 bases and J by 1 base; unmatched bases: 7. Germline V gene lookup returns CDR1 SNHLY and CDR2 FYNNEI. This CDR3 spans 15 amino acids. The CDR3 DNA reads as TGTGCCAGCAGTAGTGAAGCGGGGAGCCAAGAGACCCAGTACTTC. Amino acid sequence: CASSSEAGSQETQYF.

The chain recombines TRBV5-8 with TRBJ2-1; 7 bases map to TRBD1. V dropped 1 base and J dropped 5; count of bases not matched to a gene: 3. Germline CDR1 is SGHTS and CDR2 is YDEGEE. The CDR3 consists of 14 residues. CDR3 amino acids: CASSLRDRDNEQFF. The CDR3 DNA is TGTGCCAGCAGCTTGCGGGACAGAGACAATGAGCAGTTCTTC.

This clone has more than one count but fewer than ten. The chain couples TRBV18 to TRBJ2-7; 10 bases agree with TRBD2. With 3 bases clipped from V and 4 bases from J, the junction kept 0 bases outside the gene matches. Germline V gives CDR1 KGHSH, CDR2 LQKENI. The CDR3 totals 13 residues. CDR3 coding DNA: TGTGCCAGCTCACCTAGCGGGAGGTACGAGCAGTACTTC. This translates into CASSPSGRYEQYF.

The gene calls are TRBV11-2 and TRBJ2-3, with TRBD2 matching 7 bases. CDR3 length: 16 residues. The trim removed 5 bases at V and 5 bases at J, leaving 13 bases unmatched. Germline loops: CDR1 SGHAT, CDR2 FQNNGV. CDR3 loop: CASSRAGSLGEDTQYF. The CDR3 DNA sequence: TGTGCCAGCAGCCGAGCGGGGTCCCTAGGGGAAGATACGCAGTATTTT.